This T cell receptor (beta chain) was captured by sequencing in a study of blood T cell repertoires in COVID-19. In germline, CDR1 is MNHEY, CDR2 SMNVEV (reference sequence). This CDR3 contains 15 residues. V lost 3 bases, J lost 2 bases, and 12 bases lay in between. As handled by the study authors: Reference gene primer amplification gave nucleated cell count estimates. Sequencing was performed with immunoSEQ multiplex PCR; in TCRdb, only in-frame clones are kept and a portion is missing. The V and J calls and clone size are taken from that table; D and trimming were inferred from the DNA. The sample gives nearly 200,000 clones, roughly 79% of which show up once; 6.9% is in the top ten.

Sequencing input: peripheral blood. V is TRBV27 and J is TRBJ2-3; D is undetermined. The source is a human donor with acute or convalescent COVID-19. The donor label of this sample is uncertain. This CDR3 is CASSLLGRLTDTQYF. As DNA, the CDR3 is TGTGCCAGCAGTTTGCTGGGCCGGCTCACAGATACGCAGTATTTT.